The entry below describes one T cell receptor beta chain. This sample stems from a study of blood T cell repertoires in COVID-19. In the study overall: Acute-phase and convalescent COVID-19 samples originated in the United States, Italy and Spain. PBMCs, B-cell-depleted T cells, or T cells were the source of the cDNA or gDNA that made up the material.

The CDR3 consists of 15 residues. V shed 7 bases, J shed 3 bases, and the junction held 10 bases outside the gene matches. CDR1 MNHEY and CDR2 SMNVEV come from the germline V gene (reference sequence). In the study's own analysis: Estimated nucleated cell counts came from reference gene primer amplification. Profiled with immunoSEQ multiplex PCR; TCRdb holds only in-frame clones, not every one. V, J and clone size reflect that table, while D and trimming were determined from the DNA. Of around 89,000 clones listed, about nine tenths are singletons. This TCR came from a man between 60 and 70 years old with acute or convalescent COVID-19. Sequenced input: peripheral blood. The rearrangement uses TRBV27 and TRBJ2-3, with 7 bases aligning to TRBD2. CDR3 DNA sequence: TGTGCCAGCAAGTGGAGCAGGGAGGGGACAGATACGCAGTATTTT. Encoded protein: CASKWSREGTDTQYF.